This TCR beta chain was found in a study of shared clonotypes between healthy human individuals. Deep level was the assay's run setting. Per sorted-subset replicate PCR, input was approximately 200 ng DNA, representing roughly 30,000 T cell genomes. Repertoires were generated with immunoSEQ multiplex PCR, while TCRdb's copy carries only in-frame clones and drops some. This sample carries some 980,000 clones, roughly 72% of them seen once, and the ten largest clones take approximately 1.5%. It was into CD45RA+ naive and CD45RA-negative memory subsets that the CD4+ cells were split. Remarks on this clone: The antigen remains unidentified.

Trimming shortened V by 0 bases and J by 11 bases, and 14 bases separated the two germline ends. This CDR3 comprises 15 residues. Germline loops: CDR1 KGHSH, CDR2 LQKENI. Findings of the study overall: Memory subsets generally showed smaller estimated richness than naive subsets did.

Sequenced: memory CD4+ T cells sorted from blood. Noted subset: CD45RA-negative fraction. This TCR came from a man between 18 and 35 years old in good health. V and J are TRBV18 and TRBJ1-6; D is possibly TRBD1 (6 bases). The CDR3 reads CASSPPEGEGTPLHF. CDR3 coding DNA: TGTGCCAGCTCACCACCGGAGGGGGAAGGGACACCCCTCCACTTT.